The 19 T cell receptor beta chains listed next were all sequenced from one sample in a study of OX40 agonist ivuxolimab in advanced cancers. The table came from immunoSEQ multiplex PCR; TCRdb's copy has only in-frame clones and leaves some out. The top ten clones hold approximately 3.5% of a sample with roughly 63,000 clones, over 80% of them seen once. The sample in question was CD4+ or CD8+ T cells sorted from blood, obtained in a trial of the OX40 agonist ivuxolimab. These receptors came from an adult with an advanced solid tumor such as melanoma, head and neck, liver or kidney cancer.

This clone was found a few times. The chain employs TRBV6-5 and TRBJ1-6, with TRBD1 matching over 8 bases. Germline-derived CDR1 and CDR2 are MNHEY and SVGAGI. V shed 6 bases, J shed 5 bases, and the junction held 3 bases outside the gene matches. The CDR3 loop spans 14 amino acids. CDR3 nucleotides: TGTGCCAGCAGCTCGACAGGGGATAATTCACCCCTCCACTTT. Residues: CASSSTGDNSPLHF.

J is TRBJ1-5 and V is TRBV7-2; D might be TRBD1 (6 bases). V dropped 5 bases and J dropped 7 bases, with 12 bases sitting between them. There are 13 residues in the CDR3. CDR1 is SGHTA and CDR2 is FQGNSA in the germline V gene. DNA for the CDR3: TGTGCCAGCAGCAATGACAGGAACCAGCCCCAGCATTTT. Translated: CASSNDRNQPQHF.

The table lists this clone with a few counts. The chain recombines TRBV30 with TRBJ1-2; D unresolved. Germline V gene sequence: CDR1 GTSNPN, CDR2 SVGIG (reference sequence). V lost 4 bases and J 4 bases, leaving 25 bases between the germline ends. CDR3 length equals 17 residues. DNA for the CDR3: TGTGCCTGGATTTTAGGCCACGGCTCCGATGGGTCCTATGGCTACACCTTC. Its translation: CAWILGHGSDGSYGYTF.

The rearrangement links TRBV19 to TRBJ2-1; 11 nucleotides agree with TRBD2. CDR3 length: 18 amino acids. CDR1 is LNHDA, CDR2 SQIVND, per germline (reference sequence). The V segment lost 3 bases and the J segment 0 bases; nucleotides outside the gene matches: 7. The CDR3: CASSIGTSGSFSYNEQFF. CDR3 nucleotides: TGTGCCAGTAGTATCGGGACTAGCGGCTCTTTCTCCTACAATGAGCAGTTCTTC.

The rearrangement links TRBV7-9 to TRBJ1-5; a possible D gene is TRBD1 (5 bases). The CDR3 consists of 13 residues. Germline V lookup: CDR1 SEHNR, CDR2 FQNEAQ (reference sequence). V was pared by 5 bases and J by 2 bases, with 7 bases between. CDR3: CASSQGGNQPQHF. The CDR3 bases are TGTGCCAGCAGCCAAGGGGGCAATCAGCCCCAGCATTTT.

In its sample, this clone was seen a few times. This sequence joins TRBV19 and TRBJ2-7, with D tentatively TRBD2 (6 bases). CDR3 length equals 13 residues. With 9 bases removed from V and 0 bases from J, the gap between germline ends came to 12 bases. In germline, CDR1 is LNHDA, CDR2 SQIVND (reference sequence). CDR3 nucleotide sequence: TGTGCCAGCGGGACTCATGGCTCCTACGAGCAGTACTTC. Translated: CASGTHGSYEQYF.

The V gene is TRBV18, the J gene TRBJ2-4, with 14 positions matching TRBD2. The CDR3 has 16 amino acids. The V and J ends lost 4 bases and 7 bases, in that order; junction bases with no gene match: 6. Germline V gene sequence: CDR1 KGHSH, CDR2 LQKENI. The DNA for the CDR3 is TGTGCCAGCTCACTCCGACTAGCGGGGGGGGATAACATTCAGTACTTC. This codes for CASSLRLAGGDNIQYF.

The chain links TRBV6-1 to TRBJ2-1; tentative D call: TRBD2 (6 bases). The V end lost 2 bases, the J end lost 3 bases, and 14 bases lay between the germline ends. The germline V gene has CDR1 MNHNS and CDR2 SASEGT. This CDR3 is built from 16 residues. The CDR3 is CASSESWGVLYNEQFF. CDR3 in DNA: TGTGCCAGCAGTGAATCATGGGGGGTACTCTACAATGAGCAGTTCTTC.

CDR3 residues: CASSITGILSTGELFF. DNA of the CDR3: TGTGCCAGTAGTATTACAGGGATCTTAAGTACCGGGGAGCTGTTTTTT. The rearrangement links TRBV19 to TRBJ2-2; tentative D call: TRBD1 (6 bases). The CDR3 length is 16 residues. Germline lookup yields CDR1 LNHDA and CDR2 SQIVND (reference sequence). The V end lost 3 bases, the J end lost 5 bases, and 16 bases lay between the germline ends.

The chain is built from TRBV29-1 and TRBJ1-2, with unresolved D. Germline CDR1 SQVTM, CDR2 ANQGSEA. CDR3 length: 13 amino acids. Trimming pared 2 bases from V and 5 bases from J, leaving 12 bases between. The CDR3 DNA sequence: TGCAGCGTTGAACAGTACGAGCGGTATGGCTACACCTTC. Translation gives CSVEQYERYGYTF.

The chain carries TRBV2 and TRBJ1-4, with D hard to call. CDR3 size: 14 residues. Germline V gene sequence: CDR1 SNHLY, CDR2 FYNNEI. Deletions cut 6 bases from V and 1 base from J, with 9 bases between. The DNA for the CDR3 is TGTGCCAGCAGGGAGGGCGGAACTAATGAAAAACTGTTTTTT. Translation gives CASREGGTNEKLFF.

The V call is TRBV7-9, the J call TRBJ2-5; the D gene is possibly TRBD2 (5 bases). Trimming left V 10 bases short and J 5 bases short, with 17 bases between. The CDR3 spans 13 residues. Germline assignment: CDR1 SEHNR and CDR2 FQNEAQ (reference sequence). The CDR3: CATISDGVETQYF. The CDR3 DNA is TGTGCCACAATCAGCGACGGGGTTGAGACCCAGTACTTC.

This clone has only a few counts. CDR3: CASSPETISGYTF. The CDR3, as DNA: TGTGCCAGCAGCCCGGAGACTATCTCCGGCTACACCTTC. The V call is TRBV7-9, the J call TRBJ1-2; no reliable D call. This CDR3 is built from 13 residues. V shed 5 bases and J shed 8 bases, with 15 bases lying between them. Germline-derived CDR1 and CDR2 are SEHNR and FQNEAQ (reference sequence).

The V call is TRBV7-2, the J call TRBJ1-5; tentatively, D is TRBD1 (6 bases). The CDR3 loop spans 14 amino acids. Looked up from germline, CDR1 is SGHTA and CDR2 is FQGNSA. V shed 5 bases and J shed 4 bases, with 12 bases lying between them. The CDR3 DNA is TGTGCCAGCAGCCCTGAGGGGGGGAATCAGCCCCAGCATTTT. Its protein product is CASSPEGGNQPQHF.

The chain combines TRBV9 with TRBJ1-5, with TRBD1 as a possible D gene (6 bases). CDR3 size: 15 residues. The V and J ends lost 4 bases and 1 base respectively, with 12 bases between them. From germline, CDR1 is SGDLS and CDR2 YYNGEE. The CDR3 sequence is CASSPGASSNQPQHF. CDR3 nucleotide sequence: TGTGCCAGCAGCCCGGGGGCATCAAGCAATCAGCCCCAGCATTTT.

This clone was picked up one time. The genes are TRBV11-2 and TRBJ1-5, with 9 bases lining up with TRBD1. This CDR3 is 14 amino acids long. Germline loops: CDR1 SGHAT, CDR2 FQNNGV. Trimming took 4 bases from V and 9 from J; bases not matched to a gene: 7. Here the CDR3 DNA reads TGTGCCAGCAGCTCGGGACAGGGTGAAGGGCCCCAGCATTTT. Translation gives CASSSGQGEGPQHF.

This clone was recorded a few times. This chain joins TRBV30 and TRBJ1-1; 8 nucleotides agree with TRBD1. This CDR3 spans 12 amino acids. Germline V gene sequence: CDR1 GTSNPN, CDR2 SVGIG (reference sequence). Trimming took 5 bases from V and 5 from J; bases not matched to a gene: 4. The CDR3 DNA follows: TGTGCCTGGGAGGGACAGGCAACTGAAGCTTTCTTT. This gives the protein CAWEGQATEAFF. The full variable domain, completed using reference TRBV30 and TRBJ1-1, is SQTIHQWPATLVQPVGSPLSLECTVEGTSNPNLYWYRQAAGRGLQLLFYSVGIGQISSEVPQNLSASRPQDRQFILSSKKLLLSDSGFYLCAWEGQATEAFFGQGTRLTVV.

This rearrangement joins TRBV7-2 to TRBJ2-2; 7 nucleotides match TRBD1. CDR3 length equals 15 residues. V was clipped by 2 bases and J by 3 bases; unmatched bases: 3. Germline V gene sequence: CDR1 SGHTA, CDR2 FQGNSA. CDR3 bases: TGTGCCAGCAGCTTAAGAGGGGGCGACACCGGGGAGCTGTTTTTT. This gives the protein CASSLRGGDTGELFF.

DNA of the CDR3: TGTGCCAGCAGCTCGGCTAGGACTAGCACGACAGATACGCAGTATTTT. Translation gives CASSSARTSTTDTQYF. This chain connects TRBV11-2 to TRBJ2-3; TRBD2 agrees at 8 bases. Germline CDR1 is SGHAT and CDR2 is FQNNGV. The V and J ends lost 4 bases and 3 bases, in that order; junction bases with no gene match: 9. The CDR3 spans 16 residues.